This T cell receptor beta chain was observed in a study of shared clonotypes between healthy human individuals (TCRdb year 2020). Background for the entire study: Three men and a couple of women, aged 18 to 49 years, made up the cohort. Each donor's leukapheresis produced roughly between roughly 0.85 and 9.5 billion PBMCs. To estimate repertoire size and how much clonotypes are shared between individuals, the study performed deep sequencing of blood TCR repertoires from about five healthy adults. To increase sequencing depth and limit assay-specific biases, different laboratories used diverse techniques to prepare libraries and sequence TCR repertoires.

CDR1 and CDR2, per the germline V gene (reference sequence), are MNHEY and SMNVEV. V lost 2 bases and J lost 2 bases; the stretch between them is 5 bases long. Including the terminal cysteine and phenylalanine, the CDR3 comprises 13 residues. Left in the record is the CDR3 DNA by itself, 39 bases read in frame from the first base. TCR CDR3 regions were amplified from genomic DNA by multiplex PCR using the deep immunoSEQ assay. For each cell subset, the extracted genomic DNA was distributed evenly across all wells of several immunoSEQ 96-well plates, and each plate served as one replicate. For unsorted PBMC, 300 ng of genomic DNA, equivalent to approximately 30,000 T cell genomes, went into each replicate PCR. Unsorted PBMC genomic DNA was sequenced across ten immunoSEQ deep assay plates. The purified libraries were quantified using a Qubit 3.0 fluorometer, sized with a Bioanalyzer 2100, and then quantified again using the KAPA Library Quantification kit. Every immunoSEQ 96-well plate was sequenced on a separate single-read 150-cycle Illumina NextSeq 550 flow cell. As for how the authors treated the data: Because the immunoSEQ output included only junctional sequences and no quality scores, the filtering could not be the same as the filtering used for full-length reads. To assign V/J genes and CDR3, sequences were annotated against IMGT germline references using PyIR, a Python wrapper for IgBLAST v1.9. Any read was removed if the V/J assignment was weak (E-value above 1e-6), the CDR3 was missing, or the read contained stop codons, out-of-frame junctions, or ambiguous translated residues. A V3J clonotype was defined by an identical inferred V gene, J gene, and CDR3 amino acid sequence. To compute the percentage overlap between repertoires, the number of shared unique clonotypes was divided by the size of the smaller repertoire. Three approaches were used to assess repertoire richness: RTK rarefaction, the Chao1 estimator, and Recon v2.1 estimates of unobserved clonotypes. Not all clones reach the TCRdb copy of this immuneACCESS table, which keeps in-frame sequences only. Checked studies attribute under half of the gap to unresolved V genes and leave the rest unexplained. The DNA was the basis for D and trimming; V, J and clone size are from that table. The sample table contains about 480,000 clones; only one count was recorded for around 74% of them. The ten most abundant clones make up over 10% of the sample.

The full study reports these points: Based on pairwise subsampling, the degree of clonotype sharing among donors was expected to be affected by sequencing depth. The genetic and exposure-history diversity represented was limited by the small number of donors. Sampling was restricted to blood, and TCR repertoires in tissues likely differ from the TCR repertoires found in blood.

Healthy HIV-negative adults with no recently reported acute infections or vaccinations were included as donors. All donors were Caucasian adults living in Nashville, Tennessee, USA. In the unsorted samples, 85 million to 100 million PBMCs were counted, and genomic DNA was extracted using the QIAamp DNA Blood Mini kit. After blood collection by leukapheresis, PBMCs were isolated using Ficoll-Histopaque density gradient centrifugation and then cryopreserved in the vapor phase of liquid nitrogen. A remark on this clone: Its antigen specificity is not known. The sample holds no much larger clone one base away, and base qualities are not on file.

The sequence links TRBV27 to TRBJ2-3; the D gene assignment is ambiguous. The TCR originated in a woman aged 40-49 years in good health. Some clones in this sample may be carry-over from other donors' samples. Source material: PBMCs. The DNA sequence is TGTGCCAGCAGTTTAGCGGTCACAGATACGCAGTATTTT. Translated, it reads CASSLAVTDTQYF.